This T cell receptor (beta chain) stems from a study of neurological immune-mediated disorders. In its sample, this clonotype was seen many times. Libraries used 2 million unsorted PBMCs kept frozen in RNAlater. With 10-nucleotide random UMIs included, cDNA was synthesized by 5'RACE. TCRdb reanalysed the 5' RACE reads using MiXCR and keeps one entry per CDR3 protein. This table has some 77,000 distinct CDR3 sequences, about 9.7% appearing once. Trimming pared 0 bases from V and 3 bases from J, leaving 7 bases between. Looked up from germline, CDR1 is SGHRS and CDR2 is YFSETQ. This CDR3 comprises 13 residues.

The sequence derives from a man over 45 in good health. The chain uses TRBV5-1 and TRBJ2-7, with a tentative D call TRBD1 (5 bases). Sequences were obtained from PBMCs. Here the CDR3 reads CASSLGTGYEQYF. The DNA for the CDR3 is TGCGCCAGCAGCTTGGGCACAGGCTACGAGCAGTACTTC.